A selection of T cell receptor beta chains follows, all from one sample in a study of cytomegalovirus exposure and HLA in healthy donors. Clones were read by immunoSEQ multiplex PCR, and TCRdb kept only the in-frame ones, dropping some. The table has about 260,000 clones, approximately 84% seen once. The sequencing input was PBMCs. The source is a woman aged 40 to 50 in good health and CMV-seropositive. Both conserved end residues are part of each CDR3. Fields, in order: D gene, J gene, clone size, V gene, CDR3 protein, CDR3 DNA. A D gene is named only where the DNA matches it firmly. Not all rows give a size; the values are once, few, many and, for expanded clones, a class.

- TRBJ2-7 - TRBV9 CASSVGRDSYEQYF TGTGCCAGCAGCGTAGGGAGGGACTCCTACGAGCAGTACTTC
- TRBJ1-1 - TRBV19 CASSMLERGNTEAFF TGTGCCAGTAGTATGCTAGAACGGGGGAACACTGAAGCTTTCTTT
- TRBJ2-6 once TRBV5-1 CASSFGSTGANVLTF TGCGCCAGCAGCTTCGGGAGTACTGGGGCCAACGTCCTGACTTTC
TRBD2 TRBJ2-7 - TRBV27 CASSSVSGIVYEQYF TGTGCCAGCAGTTCGGTTAGCGGGATAGTATACGAGCAGTACTTC
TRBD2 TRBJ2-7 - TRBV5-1 CASSLTSGSSYEQYF TGCGCCAGCAGCTTGACTAGCGGGAGCTCCTACGAGCAGTACTTC
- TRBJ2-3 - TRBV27 CASTGRVTDTQYF TGTGCCAGCACTGGGAGAGTAACAGATACGCAGTATTTT
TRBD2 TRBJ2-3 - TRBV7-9 CASSRAGGLGDTQYF TGTGCCAGCAGCCGAGCGGGAGGGTTGGGAGATACGCAGTATTTT
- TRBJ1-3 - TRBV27 CASSSSSGPGNTIYF TGTGCCAGCAGTTCCTCTTCAGGGCCCGGAAACACCATATATTTT
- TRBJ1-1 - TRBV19 CASSIRRDTEAFF TGTGCCAGTAGTATACGTCGGGACACTGAAGCTTTCTTT
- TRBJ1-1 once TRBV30 CAWRGDLLVNTEAFF TGTGCCTGGAGAGGGGATTTGCTAGTGAACACTGAAGCTTTCTTT
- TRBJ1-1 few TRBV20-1 CSARSTEAFF TGCAGTGCTCGTAGCACTGAAGCTTTCTTT
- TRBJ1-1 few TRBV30 CAWSPGAKRNTEAFF TGTGCCTGGAGCCCGGGAGCCAAAAGGAACACTGAAGCTTTCTTT
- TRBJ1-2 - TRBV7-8 CASSLPLNYGYTF TGTGCCAGCAGCCTCCCCCTTAACTATGGCTACACCTTC
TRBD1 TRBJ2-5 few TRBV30 CAWSRTGQLETQYF TGTGCCTGGAGCCGGACAGGACAACTGGAGACCCAGTACTTC
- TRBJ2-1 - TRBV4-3 CASSLLGSGPEWSYNEQFF TGCGCCAGCAGCCTTTTGGGTAGCGGCCCAGAATGGTCCTACAATGAGCAGTTCTTC
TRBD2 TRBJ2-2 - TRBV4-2 CASSPGLAGLTNTGELFF TGTGCCAGCAGCCCAGGACTAGCGGGATTAACGAACACCGGGGAGCTGTTTTTT
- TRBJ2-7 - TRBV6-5 CASRSQGGVYEQYF TGTGCCAGCAGGAGCCAGGGGGGTGTATACGAGCAGTACTTC
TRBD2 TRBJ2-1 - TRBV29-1 CSGGLAGARDEQFF TGCAGCGGAGGACTAGCGGGAGCTCGCGATGAGCAGTTCTTC
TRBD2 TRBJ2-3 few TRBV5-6 CASSLRTSGTGWNTQYF TGTGCCAGCAGCTTGAGGACTAGCGGGACGGGTTGGAATACGCAGTATTTT
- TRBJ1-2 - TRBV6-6 CASSLGGTNYGYTF TGTGCCAGCAGTTTAGGAGGCACTAACTATGGCTACACCTTC
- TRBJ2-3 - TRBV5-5 CASSLGFLPDTQYF TGTGCCAGCAGCTTGGGTTTTCTCCCAGATACGCAGTATTTT
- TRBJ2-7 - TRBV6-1 CASREAMSSYEQYF TGTGCCAGCAGAGAAGCAATGAGCTCCTACGAGCAGTACTTC
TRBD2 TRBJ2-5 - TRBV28 CASSPGGRAKETQYF TGTGCCAGCAGTCCGGGGGGACGAGCCAAAGAGACCCAGTACTTC
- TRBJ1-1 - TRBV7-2 CASSLAGTSNTEAFF TGTGCCAGCAGTTTGGCCGGGACTTCGAACACTGAAGCTTTCTTT
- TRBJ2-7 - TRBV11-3 CASTPAGTHYEQYF TGTGCCAGCACCCCCGCCGGGACACATTACGAGCAGTACTTC
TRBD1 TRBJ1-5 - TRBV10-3 CAASTGSSNQPQHF TGTGCCGCCTCGACAGGGTCGAGCAATCAGCCCCAGCATTTT
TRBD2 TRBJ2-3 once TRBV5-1 CASSLSRTSGITTDTQYF TGCGCCAGCAGCTTGAGTCGGACTAGCGGGATAACCACAGATACGCAGTATTTT
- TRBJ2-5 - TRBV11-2 CASSYLRQTQYF TGTGCCAGCAGCTATTTGCGTCAGACCCAGTACTTC
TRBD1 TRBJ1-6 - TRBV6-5 CASSSGTVRGSPLHF TGTGCCAGCAGTTCCGGGACAGTCAGAGGTTCACCCCTCCACTTT
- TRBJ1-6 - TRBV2 CATMTGGPSSSYNSPLHF TGTGCCACCATGACGGGAGGCCCTTCCAGCTCCTATAATTCACCCCTCCACTTT
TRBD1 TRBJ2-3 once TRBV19 CASSRTGGTDTQYF TGTGCCAGTAGTAGGACAGGGGGCACAGATACGCAGTATTTT
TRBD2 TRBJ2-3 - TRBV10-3 CAISVQRESLITDTQYF TGTGCCATCAGTGTACAGCGGGAGTCCCTTATCACAGATACGCAGTATTTT
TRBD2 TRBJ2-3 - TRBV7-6 CASSLTGLASGKRDTQYF TGTGCCAGCAGCTTGACGGGGTTGGCTAGCGGGAAAAGGGATACGCAGTATTTT
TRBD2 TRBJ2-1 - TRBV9 CASGGLAGFNEQFF TGTGCCAGCGGAGGACTAGCGGGATTCAATGAGCAGTTCTTC
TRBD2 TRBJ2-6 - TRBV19 CASNLLGLAGVTGANVLTF TGTGCCAGTAACCTGCTAGGGCTAGCGGGAGTAACTGGGGCCAACGTCCTGACTTTC
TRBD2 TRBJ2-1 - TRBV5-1 CASSPGLAGLRGYNEQFF TGCGCCAGCTCACCGGGACTAGCGGGATTAAGGGGGTACAATGAGCAGTTCTTC
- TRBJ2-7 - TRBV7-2 CASSLVQGPNYEQYF TGTGCCAGCAGCTTAGTTCAGGGGCCGAACTACGAGCAGTACTTC
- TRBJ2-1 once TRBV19 CASTPGPGVNNEQFF TGTGCCAGTACTCCCGGCCCCGGGGTTAACAATGAGCAGTTCTTC
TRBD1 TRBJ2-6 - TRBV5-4 CASSGDRVLISGANVLTF TGTGCCAGCAGCGGGGACAGGGTCTTAATCTCTGGGGCCAACGTCCTGACTTTC
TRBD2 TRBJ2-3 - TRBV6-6 CASSYSGRADTQYF TGTGCCAGCAGTTATAGCGGGAGGGCTGATACGCAGTATTTT
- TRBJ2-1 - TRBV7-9 CASTDRDREQFF TGTGCCAGCACCGACAGAGACAGAGAGCAGTTCTTC
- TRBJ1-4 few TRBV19 CASTTSDLRGKLFF TGTGCCAGCACCACCTCGGACTTGAGGGGGAAACTGTTTTTT
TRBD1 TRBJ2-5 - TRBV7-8 CASNPYRGTRRSSVETQYF TGTGCCAGCAACCCCTACAGGGGAACGAGAAGATCAAGTGTTGAGACCCAGTACTTC
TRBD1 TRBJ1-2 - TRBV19 CASSNPTGENYGYTF TGTGCCAGTAGTAACCCGACAGGGGAAAACTATGGCTACACCTTC
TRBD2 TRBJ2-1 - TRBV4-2 CASSQDPREGREQFF TGTGCCAGCAGCCAAGATCCCCGGGAGGGTCGCGAGCAGTTCTTC
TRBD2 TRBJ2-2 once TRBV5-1 CASLRGGNLNTGELFF TGCGCCAGCCTGCGGGGGGGAAACCTGAACACCGGGGAGCTGTTTTTT
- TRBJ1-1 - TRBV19 CASSIPSLRGISTEAFF TGTGCCAGTAGTATACCTTCTCTACGGGGGATTAGCACTGAAGCTTTCTTT
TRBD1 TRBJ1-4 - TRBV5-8 CASSFSILSGGDEKLFF TGTGCCAGCAGCTTCTCCATCCTTTCAGGGGGCGATGAAAAACTGTTTTTT
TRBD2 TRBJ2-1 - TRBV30 CAWSRGTSGNRDEQFF TGTGCCTGGAGTAGGGGGACTAGCGGGAACCGTGATGAGCAGTTCTTC
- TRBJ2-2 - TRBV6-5 CASSYGPQVRELFF TGTGCCAGCAGTTACGGGCCCCAGGTCCGGGAGCTGTTTTTT
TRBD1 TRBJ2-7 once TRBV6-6 CASRGGGEQYF TGTGCCAGCAGAGGGGGCGGTGAGCAGTACTTC
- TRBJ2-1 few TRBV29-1 CSVDSGTNEQFF TGCAGCGTTGATAGCGGAACCAATGAGCAGTTCTTC
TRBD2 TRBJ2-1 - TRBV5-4 CASSLEGGRSNEQFF TGTGCCAGCAGCTTGGAGGGCGGGAGGTCCAATGAGCAGTTCTTC
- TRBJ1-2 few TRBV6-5 CASSPSRPGGYGYTF TGTGCCAGCAGCCCCAGTAGGCCCGGGGGCTATGGCTACACCTTC
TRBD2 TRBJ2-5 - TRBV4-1 CASSQGGGYSQETQYF TGCGCCAGCAGCCAAGGGGGGGGTTATTCCCAAGAGACCCAGTACTTC